The 5 T cell receptor beta chains given below trace back to one sample, sequenced in a study of shared clonotypes between healthy human individuals. TCRdb's table, derived via immunoSEQ multiplex PCR, lists solely in-frame clones and lacks some. The repertoire includes some 1 million clones, around 74% of them detected once, and about 1.4% sits in the top ten. Sequencing was performed on memory CD4+ T cells sorted from blood. This sample's subset: CD45RA-negative fraction. All receptors come from a man aged 18 to 35 in good health.

This clone appeared once. This chain joins TRBV5-1 and TRBJ2-3, with 8 bases aligning to TRBD2. This CDR3 contains 16 residues. Per germline, CDR1 SGHRS and CDR2 YFSETQ. With 0 bases clipped from V and 4 bases from J, the junction kept 7 bases outside the gene matches. CDR3 DNA sequence: TGCGCCAGCAGCTTGGAAGGAGCGGGAGTAGCAGATACGCAGTATTTT. It codes for CASSLEGAGVADTQYF.

V usage is TRBV5-4 and J usage is TRBJ2-2, with 7 bases lining up with TRBD1. V was clipped by 4 bases and J by 1 base; unmatched bases: 4. CDR1 and CDR2 (germline): SGHNT, YYREEE (reference sequence). The CDR3 spans 15 residues. Here the CDR3 reads CASSLRQGNTGELFF. For the CDR3, the DNA is TGTGCCAGCAGCCTCCGACAGGGGAACACCGGGGAGCTGTTTTTT.

This chain joins TRBV10-3 and TRBJ1-3, with 7 bases that match TRBD1. This CDR3 region has 13 residues. Trimming removed 6 bases from V and 2 bases from J; junction bases left unmatched: 1. Germline lookup yields CDR1 ENHRY and CDR2 SYGVKD. CDR3 nucleotides: TGTGCCATCAGAGGGGGCCCTGGAAACACCATATATTTT. Translation: CAIRGGPGNTIYF.

The chain couples TRBV2 to TRBJ2-7, with 9 bases aligning to TRBD2. The germline CDR1 and CDR2 sequences are SNHLY and FYNNEI. The ends lost 4 bases at V and 5 bases at J; junction bases unmatched: 3. CDR3 length: 13 amino acids. CDR3: CASSGAGGHEQYF. The CDR3 DNA follows: TGTGCCAGCAGTGGAGCGGGAGGACACGAGCAGTACTTC.

This chain connects TRBV10-2 to TRBJ2-7; 10 nucleotides agree with TRBD2. The V and J ends lost 2 bases and 5 bases, in that order; junction bases with no gene match: 12. The CDR3 length is 17 residues. Germline assignment: CDR1 WSHSY and CDR2 SAAADI. The DNA of the CDR3 is TGCGCCAGCAGTGAGACTAGCGGGAATTCCCTTTATGACGAGCAGTACTTC. This sequence encodes CASSETSGNSLYDEQYF.